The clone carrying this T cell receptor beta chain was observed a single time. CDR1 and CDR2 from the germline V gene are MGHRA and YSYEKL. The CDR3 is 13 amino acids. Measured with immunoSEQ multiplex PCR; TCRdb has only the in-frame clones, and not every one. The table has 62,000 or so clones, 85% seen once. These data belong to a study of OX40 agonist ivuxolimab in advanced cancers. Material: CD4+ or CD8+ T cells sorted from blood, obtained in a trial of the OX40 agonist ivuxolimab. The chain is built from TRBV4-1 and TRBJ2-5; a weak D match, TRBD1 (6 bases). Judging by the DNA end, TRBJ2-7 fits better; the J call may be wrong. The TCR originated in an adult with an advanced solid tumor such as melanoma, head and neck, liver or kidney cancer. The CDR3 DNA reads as TGCGCCAGCAGTCTTACAGGGTCCTACGAGCAGTACTTC. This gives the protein CASSLTGSYEQYF.